This T cell receptor (beta chain) was sequenced for a study of tumor and adjacent non-tumor tissue in lung cancer. Across the whole study: The patients, roughly 9 men and 5 women, were roughly 31 to 80 with stage I to III disease. On average, productive TCRbeta reads reached about 4.2 million per sample.

The template was RNA from unsorted bulk tissue. A remark on this clonotype: The antigen is not known.

Findings of the study overall: TCR diversity was significantly greater in tumor than normal lung tissue. Top 100 clones took a larger repertoire share in normal lung.

The V gene end was trimmed by 4 bases and the J gene end by 6 bases; junction bases not matched to a gene: 10. Germline V gene data show CDR1 as SGHRS and CDR2 as YFSETQ. This CDR3 spans 15 amino acids. TCRbeta libraries were built with three rounds of nested PCR, modified from ARM-PCR. Each CDR3 protein gets one entry after TCRdb re-called the multiplex PCR reads with MiXCR. The sample lists approximately 150,000 distinct CDR3 sequences; around 67% were seen once. The sample was lung tumor tissue. The sequence was collected from a man aged 55 to 70 with small cell lung cancer. V gene TRBV5-1 combines with J gene TRBJ2-1, with 7 nucleotides matching TRBD2. The CDR3 region has the DNA TGCGCCAGCAGCCCAAGGCGGGGCGGGAGCAATGAGCAGTTCTTC. Encoded protein: CASSPRRGGSNEQFF. Full variable domain (rest looked up from reference TRBV5-1 and TRBJ2-1): KAGVTQTPRYLIKTRGQQVTLSCSPISGHRSVSWYQQTPGQGLQFLFEYFSETQRNKGNFPGRFSGRQFSNSRSEMNVSTLELGDSALYLCASSPRRGGSNEQFFGPGTRLTVL.